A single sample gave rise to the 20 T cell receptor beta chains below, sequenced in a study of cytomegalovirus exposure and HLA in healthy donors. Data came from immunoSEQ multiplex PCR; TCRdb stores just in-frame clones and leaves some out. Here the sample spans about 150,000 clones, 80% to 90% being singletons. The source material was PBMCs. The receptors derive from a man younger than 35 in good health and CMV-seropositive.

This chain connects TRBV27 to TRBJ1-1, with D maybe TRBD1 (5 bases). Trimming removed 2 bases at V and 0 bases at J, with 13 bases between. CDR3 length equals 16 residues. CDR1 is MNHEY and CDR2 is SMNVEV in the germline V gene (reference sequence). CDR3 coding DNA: TGTGCCAGCAGTTTAATGGGGGGATCTATGAACACTGAAGCTTTCTTT. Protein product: CASSLMGGSMNTEAFF.

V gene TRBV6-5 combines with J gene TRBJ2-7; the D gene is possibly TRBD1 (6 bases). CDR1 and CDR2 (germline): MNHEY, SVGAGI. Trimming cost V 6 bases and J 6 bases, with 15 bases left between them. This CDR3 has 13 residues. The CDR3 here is CASRHRESGEQYF. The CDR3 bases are TGTGCCAGCAGGCACAGGGAATCAGGCGAGCAGTACTTC.

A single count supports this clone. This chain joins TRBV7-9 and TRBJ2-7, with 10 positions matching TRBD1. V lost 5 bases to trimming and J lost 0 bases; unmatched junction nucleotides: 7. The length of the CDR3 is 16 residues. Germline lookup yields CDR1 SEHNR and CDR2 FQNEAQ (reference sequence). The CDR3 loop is CASSPARTGGSYEQYF. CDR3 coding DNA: TGTGCCAGCAGCCCCGCCCGGACAGGGGGCTCCTACGAGCAGTACTTC.

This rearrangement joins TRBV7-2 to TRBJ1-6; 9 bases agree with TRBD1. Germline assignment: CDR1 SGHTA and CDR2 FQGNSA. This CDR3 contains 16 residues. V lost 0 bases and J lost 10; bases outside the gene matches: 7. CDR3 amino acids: CASSLAGTGRHSPLHF. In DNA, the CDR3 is TGTGCCAGCAGCTTAGCTGGGACAGGGCGACACTCACCCCTCCACTTT. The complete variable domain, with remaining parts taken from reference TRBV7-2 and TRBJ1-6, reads GAGVSQSPSNKVTEKGKDVELRCDPISGHTALYWYRQSLGQGLEFLIYFQGNSAPDKSGLPSDRFSAERTGGSVSTLTIQRTQQEDSAVYLCASSLAGTGRHSPLHFGNGTRLTVT.

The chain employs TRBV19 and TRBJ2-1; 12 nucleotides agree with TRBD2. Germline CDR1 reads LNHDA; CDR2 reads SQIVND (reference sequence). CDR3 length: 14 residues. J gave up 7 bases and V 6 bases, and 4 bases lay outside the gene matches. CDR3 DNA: TGTGCCAGTAGGAGGACTAGCGGGGTTAATGAGCAGTTCTTC. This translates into CASRRTSGVNEQFF.

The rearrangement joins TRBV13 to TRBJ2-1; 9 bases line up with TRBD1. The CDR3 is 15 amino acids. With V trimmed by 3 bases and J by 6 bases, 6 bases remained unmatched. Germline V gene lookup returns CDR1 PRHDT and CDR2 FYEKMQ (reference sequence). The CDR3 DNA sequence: TGTGCCAGCAGCTTGACAGGGGGGATTCGCAATGAGCAGTTCTTC. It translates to CASSLTGGIRNEQFF.

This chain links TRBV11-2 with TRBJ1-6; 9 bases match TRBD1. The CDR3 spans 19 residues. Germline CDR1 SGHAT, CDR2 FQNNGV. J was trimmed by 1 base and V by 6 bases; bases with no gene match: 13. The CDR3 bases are TGTGCCAGCAGTCGCATAGGGACAGGGTCAGGGTCCTATAATTCACCCCTCCACTTT. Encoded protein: CASSRIGTGSGSYNSPLHF.

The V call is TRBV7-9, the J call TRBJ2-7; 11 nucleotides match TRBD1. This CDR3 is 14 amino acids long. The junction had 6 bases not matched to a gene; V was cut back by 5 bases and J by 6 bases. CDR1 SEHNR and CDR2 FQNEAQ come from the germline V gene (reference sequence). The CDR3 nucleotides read TGTGCCAGCAGCCCCATCGGGACAGGGGGCGAGCAGTACTTC. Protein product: CASSPIGTGGEQYF.

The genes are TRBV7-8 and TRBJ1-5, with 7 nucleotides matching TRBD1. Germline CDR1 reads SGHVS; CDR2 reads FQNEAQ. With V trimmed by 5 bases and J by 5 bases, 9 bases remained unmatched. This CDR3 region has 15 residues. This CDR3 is CASSVDRAGYQPQHF. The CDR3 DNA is TGTGCCAGCAGCGTCGACAGGGCGGGCTATCAGCCCCAGCATTTT. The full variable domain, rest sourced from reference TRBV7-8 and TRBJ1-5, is GAGVSQSPRYKVAKRGQDVALRCDPISGHVSLFWYQQALGQGPEFLTYFQNEAQLDKSGLPSDRFFAERPEGSVSTLKIQRTQQEDSAVYLCASSVDRAGYQPQHFGDGTRLSIL.

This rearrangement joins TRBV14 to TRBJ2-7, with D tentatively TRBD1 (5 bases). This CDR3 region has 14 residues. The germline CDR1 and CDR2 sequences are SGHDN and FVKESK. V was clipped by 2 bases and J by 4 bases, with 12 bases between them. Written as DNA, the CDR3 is TGTGCCAGCAGCCAATCTAGGGGTAGATACGAGCAGTACTTC. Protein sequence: CASSQSRGRYEQYF.

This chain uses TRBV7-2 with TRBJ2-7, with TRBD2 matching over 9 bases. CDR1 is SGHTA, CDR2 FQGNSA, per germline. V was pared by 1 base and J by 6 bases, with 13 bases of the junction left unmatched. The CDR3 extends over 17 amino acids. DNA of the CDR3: TGTGCCAGCAGCTTAGGGCGAACTGGCGGGGGGGCGGGCGAGCAGTACTTC. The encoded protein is CASSLGRTGGGAGEQYF.

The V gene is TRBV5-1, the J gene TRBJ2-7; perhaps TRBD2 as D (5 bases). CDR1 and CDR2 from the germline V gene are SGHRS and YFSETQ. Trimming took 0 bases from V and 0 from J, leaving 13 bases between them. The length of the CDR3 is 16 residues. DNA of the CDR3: TGCGCCAGCAGCTTGGGGGCCGGGGTAAGCTCCTACGAGCAGTACTTC. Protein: CASSLGAGVSSYEQYF. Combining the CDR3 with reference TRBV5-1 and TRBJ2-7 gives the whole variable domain KAGVTQTPRYLIKTRGQQVTLSCSPISGHRSVSWYQQTPGQGLQFLFEYFSETQRNKGNFPGRFSGRQFSNSRSEMNVSTLELGDSALYLCASSLGAGVSSYEQYFGPGTRLTVT.

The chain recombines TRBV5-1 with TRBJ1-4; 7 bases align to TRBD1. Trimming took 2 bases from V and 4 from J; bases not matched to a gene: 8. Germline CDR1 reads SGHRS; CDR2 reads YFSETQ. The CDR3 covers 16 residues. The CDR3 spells CASSFQGGALNEKLFF. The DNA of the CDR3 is TGCGCCAGCAGCTTCCAGGGGGGAGCGCTTAATGAAAAACTGTTTTTT.

DNA for the CDR3: TGTGCCAGCAGCCAAGGACAGGGATGGGGCTACACCTTC. It is translated as CASSQGQGWGYTF. V and J are TRBV7-9 and TRBJ1-2, with 8 bases fitting TRBD1. The CDR3 length is 13 residues. Germline V CDR1 and CDR2: SEHNR, FQNEAQ (reference sequence). V lost 5 bases and J lost 8; bases outside the gene matches: 7.

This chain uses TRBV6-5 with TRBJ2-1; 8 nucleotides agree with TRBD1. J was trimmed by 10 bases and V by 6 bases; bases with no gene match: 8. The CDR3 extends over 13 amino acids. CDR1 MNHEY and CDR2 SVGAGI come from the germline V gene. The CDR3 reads CASSTGTGREQFF. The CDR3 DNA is TGTGCCAGCAGCACTGGGACAGGTCGGGAGCAGTTCTTC.

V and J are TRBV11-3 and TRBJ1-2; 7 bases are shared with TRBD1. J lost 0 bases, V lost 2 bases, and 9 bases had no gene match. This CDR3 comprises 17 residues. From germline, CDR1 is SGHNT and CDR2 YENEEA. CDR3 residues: CASSLLFGTEPNYGYTF. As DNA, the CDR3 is TGTGCCAGCAGCTTATTATTCGGGACAGAACCTAACTATGGCTACACCTTC. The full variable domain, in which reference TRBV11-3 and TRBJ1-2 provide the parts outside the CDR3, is EAGVVQSPRYKIIEKKQPVAFWCNPISGHNTLYWYLQNLGQGPELLIRYENEEAVDDSQLPKDRFSAERLKGVDSTLKIQPAELGDSAVYLCASSLLFGTEPNYGYTFGSGTRLTVV.

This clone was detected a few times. In nucleotides, the CDR3 is TGTGCCAGCAGTTTAGAATCCGGGACAGTAAATTCACCCCTCCACTTT. As protein: CASSLESGTVNSPLHF. The chain joins TRBV27 to TRBJ1-6; 7 nucleotides agree with TRBD1. CDR1 and CDR2 from the germline V gene are MNHEY and SMNVEV (reference sequence). Unmatched junction bases numbered 8, after V lost 2 bases and J lost 7 bases. The CDR3 extends over 16 amino acids.

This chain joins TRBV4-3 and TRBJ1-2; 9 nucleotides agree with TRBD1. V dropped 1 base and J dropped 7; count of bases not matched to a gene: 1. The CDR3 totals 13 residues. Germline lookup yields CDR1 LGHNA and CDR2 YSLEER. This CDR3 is CASSQVTGGGYTF. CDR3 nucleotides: TGCGCCAGCAGCCAAGTGACAGGGGGTGGCTACACCTTC.

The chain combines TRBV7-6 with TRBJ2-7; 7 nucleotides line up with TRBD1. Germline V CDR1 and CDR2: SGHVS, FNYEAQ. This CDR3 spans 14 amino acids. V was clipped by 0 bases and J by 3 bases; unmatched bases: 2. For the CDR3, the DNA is TGTGCCAGCAGCTTAGCACAGGGGTTCTACGAGCAGTACTTC. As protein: CASSLAQGFYEQYF.

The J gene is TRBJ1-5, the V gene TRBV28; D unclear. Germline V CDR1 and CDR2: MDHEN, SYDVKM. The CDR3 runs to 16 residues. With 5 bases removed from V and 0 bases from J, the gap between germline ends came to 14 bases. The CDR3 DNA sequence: TGTGCCAGCAGTCCCGAGGGCCTTTATAGCAATCAGCCCCAGCATTTT. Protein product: CASSPEGLYSNQPQHF.